Listed here are 27 T cell receptor beta chains from one sample, sequenced in a study of shared clonotypes between healthy human individuals. The assay was immunoSEQ multiplex PCR, and TCRdb's table has in-frame clones only and misses some. The sample lists approximately 320,000 clones; around 74% were seen once. Sequenced sample: memory CD4+ T cells sorted from blood. Subset defined: CD45RA-negative fraction. The receptors originated from a man younger than 40 in good health.

This chain connects TRBV21-1 to TRBJ2-7; TRBD2, the table's D call, lacks a check against the DNA. TRBV21-1 is annotated as a pseudogene. The CDR3 consists of 17 residues. CDR3 sequence reads: CASSKGVLTSCPYEQYF. As DNA, the CDR3 is TGTGCCAGCAGCAAAGGGGTATTGACTAGCTGCCCCTACGAGCAGTACTTC.

The J gene is TRBJ2-3, the V gene TRBV6-1; 8 bases are a match to TRBD2. J lost 7 bases, V lost 0 bases, and 6 bases had no gene match. The CDR3 is made up of 15 amino acids. Germline V CDR1 and CDR2: MNHNS, SASEGT. The CDR3 region is CASSEATSGYHTQYF. CDR3 in DNA: TGTGCCAGCAGTGAAGCAACTAGCGGTTACCATACGCAGTATTTT.

The genes are TRBV19 and TRBJ1-1, with 10 bases that match TRBD1. Germline V gene sequence: CDR1 LNHDA, CDR2 SQIVND (reference sequence). Trimming took 5 bases from V and 1 from J; bases not matched to a gene: 10. The CDR3 is 17 residues long. CDR3 in amino acids: CASSGDRGGSSNTEAFF. CDR3 DNA sequence: TGTGCCAGTAGTGGGGACAGGGGAGGGTCTTCGAACACTGAAGCTTTCTTT.

J is TRBJ2-7 and V is TRBV11-2, with D perhaps TRBD2 (7 bases). There are 15 residues in the CDR3. Germline CDR1 and CDR2: SGHAT and FQNNGV. Trimming took off 5 bases at V and 7 bases at J, with 21 bases between the two ends. This CDR3 is CASSPLGGLAGEQYF. Written as DNA, the CDR3 is TGTGCCAGCAGCCCATTGGGGGGGCTAGCTGGGGAGCAGTACTTC. Using reference TRBV11-2 and TRBJ2-7 for the parts outside the CDR3, the full variable domain is EAGVAQSPRYKIIEKRQSVAFWCNPISGHATLYWYQQILGQGPKLLIQFQNNGVVDDSQLPKDRFSAERLKGVDSTLKIQPAKLEDSAVYLCASSPLGGLAGEQYFGPGTRLTVT.

This clone was seen more than once but under ten times. The chain is built from TRBV28 and TRBJ1-2; 10 bases are a match to TRBD1. The CDR3 runs 14 residues. Per the germline V gene, CDR1 is MDHEN and CDR2 is SYDVKM. The J segment lost 8 bases and the V segment lost 6 bases, leaving 9 bases of the junction unmatched. The CDR3 is CASRRTGTGDGYTF. Written as DNA, the CDR3 is TGTGCCAGCAGGAGGACCGGGACAGGGGACGGCTACACCTTC.

The sample holds one count of this clone. The J gene is TRBJ2-7, the V gene TRBV28; 7 nucleotides align to TRBD2. Trimming cost V 2 bases and J 3 bases; bases outside gene matches: 10. Germline CDR1 MDHEN, CDR2 SYDVKM. CDR3 length: 16 amino acids. This chain's CDR3 is CASSLGPLAAVYEQYF. The CDR3 DNA sequence: TGTGCCAGCAGTTTAGGCCCGCTAGCGGCGGTCTACGAGCAGTACTTC.

V gene TRBV11-3 combines with J gene TRBJ2-1, with 8 bases fitting TRBD1. V lost 5 bases, J lost 10 bases, and 4 bases stayed unmatched. Germline V gene lookup returns CDR1 SGHNT and CDR2 YENEEA. CDR3 length: 12 amino acids. This CDR3 is CASSPTGGEQFF. CDR3 coding DNA: TGTGCCAGCAGCCCAACAGGGGGAGAGCAGTTCTTC. Complete variable domain (other parts from reference TRBV11-3 and TRBJ2-1): EAGVVQSPRYKIIEKKQPVAFWCNPISGHNTLYWYLQNLGQGPELLIRYENEEAVDDSQLPKDRFSAERLKGVDSTLKIQPAELGDSAVYLCASSPTGGEQFFGPGTRLTVL.

The chain employs TRBV5-6 and TRBJ1-2; D call uncertain. CDR1 is SGHDT and CDR2 is YYEEEE in the germline V gene. The germline V and J ends were trimmed by 1 base and 2 bases, with 15 bases remaining between them. The CDR3 runs to 16 residues. For the CDR3, the DNA is TGTGCCAGCAGCTTGTTATACAGCTCGGTAAACTATGGCTACACCTTC. Translated: CASSLLYSSVNYGYTF. Filled out from reference TRBV5-6 and TRBJ1-2, the complete variable domain reads DAGVTQSPTHLIKTRGQQVTLRCSPKSGHDTVSWYQQALGQGPQFIFQYYEEEERQRGNFPDRFSGHQFPNYSSELNVNALLLGDSALYLCASSLLYSSVNYGYTFGSGTRLTVV.

The genes are TRBV6-4 and TRBJ2-7, with D perhaps given as TRBD1 or TRBD2 (6 bases each). CDR1 is MRHNA and CDR2 is SNTAGT in the germline V gene. Trimming removed 0 bases from V and 9 bases from J, with 9 bases in between. The CDR3 totals 12 residues. The DNA for the CDR3 is TGTGCCAGCAGTGACTCAGGGGGGAGGCAGTACTTC. This sequence encodes CASSDSGGRQYF.

The chain couples TRBV10-2 to TRBJ2-5, with D perhaps matching TRBD2 (6 bases). The V end lost 7 bases, the J end lost 2 bases, and 14 bases lay between the germline ends. The germline CDR1 and CDR2 sequences are WSHSY and SAAADI. CDR3 length equals 14 residues. The CDR3 DNA reads as TGCGCCAGCACCTCCTCGGGGGTTCAAGAGACCCAGTACTTC. Protein sequence: CASTSSGVQETQYF.

This clone is a singleton in its sample. V gene TRBV5-1 combines with J gene TRBJ1-2; 9 positions agree with TRBD1. Germline CDR1 and CDR2: SGHRS and YFSETQ. The length of the CDR3 is 13 residues. The J segment lost 5 bases and the V segment lost 4 bases, leaving 3 bases of the junction unmatched. The CDR3 reads CASSEGQGYGYTF. CDR3 DNA: TGCGCCAGCAGCGAGGGACAGGGTTATGGCTACACCTTC.

The V and J genes are TRBV27 and TRBJ2-7; D gene uncertain. This CDR3 spans 11 amino acids. The V and J ends lost 5 bases and 4 bases respectively, with 6 bases between them. Looked up from germline, CDR1 is MNHEY and CDR2 is SMNVEV (reference sequence). The CDR3 here is CASSNFYEQYF. The CDR3 DNA reads as TGTGCCAGCAGTAATTTTTACGAGCAGTACTTC.

This chain connects TRBV14 to TRBJ1-4, with D hard to call. The V gene lost 3 bases and the J gene lost 4 bases, with 9 bases spanning the gap. This CDR3 is built from 14 residues. The germline V gene has CDR1 SGHDN and CDR2 FVKESK. CDR3 nucleotide sequence: TGTGCCAGCAGCCAGAAGATCCGTAATGAAAAACTGTTTTTT. Its translation is CASSQKIRNEKLFF.

The CDR3 coding sequence is TGTGCCAGCAGTGACGCGGGAGCTGGCGGCTACACCTTC. Residues: CASSDAGAGGYTF. This chain connects TRBV2 to TRBJ1-2; D gene uncertain. The V and J ends lost 3 bases and 8 bases respectively, with 13 bases between them. Germline loops: CDR1 SNHLY, CDR2 FYNNEI. This CDR3 comprises 13 residues.

The chain joins TRBV7-2 to TRBJ2-7; 12 nucleotides line up with TRBD2. With 4 bases clipped from V and 4 bases from J, the junction kept 5 bases outside the gene matches. The CDR3 runs to 15 residues. The germline V gene encodes CDR1 SGHTA and CDR2 FQGNSA. As DNA, the CDR3 is TGTGCCAGCAGCTGGACGACTAGCGGGAGATACGAGCAGTACTTC. Translated: CASSWTTSGRYEQYF.

Turning to this clone: Other DNA sequences from this sample encode an identical CDR3 as well. V gene TRBV6-5 combines with J gene TRBJ2-3, with D possibly matching TRBD1 (5 bases). Deletions cut 2 bases from V and 3 bases from J, with 9 bases between. Germline V lookup: CDR1 MNHEY, CDR2 SVGAGI. This CDR3 spans 14 amino acids. The CDR3 DNA follows: TGTGCCAGCAGTTACGGGCAGGGAACAGATACGCAGTATTTT. This sequence encodes CASSYGQGTDTQYF.

In this sample, this clone turned up a few times. This sequence joins TRBV5-4 and TRBJ1-1; TRBD1 is a possible D gene (5 bases). With 4 bases removed from V and 1 base from J, the gap between germline ends came to 14 bases. Germline CDR1 and CDR2: SGHNT and YYREEE (reference sequence). The CDR3 has 15 amino acids. This CDR3 reads CASSVGTLSNTEAFF. In DNA form, the CDR3 reads TGTGCCAGCAGCGTAGGGACGCTGTCGAACACTGAAGCTTTCTTT.

V gene TRBV7-8 combines with J gene TRBJ2-2; D call uncertain. This CDR3 contains 17 residues. Germline lookup yields CDR1 SGHVS and CDR2 FQNEAQ. Trimming left V 1 base short and J 5 bases short, with 17 bases between. The CDR3 DNA reads as TGTGCCAGCAGCTTAGGAATAACCAGGTCTTTGACCGGGGAGCTGTTTTTT. Residues: CASSLGITRSLTGELFF.

The V gene is TRBV5-8, the J gene TRBJ1-5, with 9 bases fitting TRBD1. The CDR3 contains 16 residues. The germline gives CDR1 SGHTS, CDR2 YDEGEE. Germline trimming cut 2 bases from V and 11 bases from J; bases unmatched to any gene: 14. The CDR3 DNA reads TGTGCCAGCAGCTTCTACCGGGGACAGGGTGAGGAGTCCCAGCATTTT. It translates to CASSFYRGQGEESQHF. The full variable domain, completed using reference TRBV5-8 and TRBJ1-5, is EAGVTQSPTHLIKTRGQQATLRCSPISGHTSVYWYQQALGLGLQFLLWYDEGEERNRGNFPPRFSGRQFPNYSSELNVNALELEDSALYLCASSFYRGQGEESQHFGDGTRLSIL.

The chain couples TRBV10-1 to TRBJ2-5; D ambiguous. Gene TRBJ2-7 matches the end of the DNA better, so the J call may be wrong. Germline-derived CDR1 and CDR2 are WNHNN and SYGVQD (reference sequence). The CDR3 covers 14 residues. The CDR3, as DNA: TGCGCCAGCAGTTCTAGTAGACTTCCCTACGAGCAGTACTTC. Protein sequence: CASSSSRLPYEQYF.

The genes are TRBV11-2 and TRBJ2-3, with TRBD2 identical over 12 bases. The CDR3 length is 16 residues. Germline-derived CDR1 and CDR2 are SGHAT and FQNNGV. Trimming took 5 bases from V and 1 from J; bases not matched to a gene: 4. In nucleotides, the CDR3 is TGTGCCAGCAGCCCAGGACTAGCGGGACGCACAGATACGCAGTATTTT. Encoded protein: CASSPGLAGRTDTQYF.

Details on this clone: Other DNA sequences in the sample encode the same CDR3. This rearrangement joins TRBV15 to TRBJ1-5; unclear D gene. V was trimmed by 0 bases and J by 5 bases, leaving 5 bases between them. Germline V gene data show CDR1 as LNHNV and CDR2 as YYDKDF (reference sequence). This CDR3 has 13 amino acids. CDR3 coding DNA: TGTGCCACCAGCAGAGATCGGTATCAGCCCCAGCATTTT. Amino acids: CATSRDRYQPQHF.

This clone was detected only a few times. V and J are TRBV11-3 and TRBJ2-3, with 12 bases aligning to TRBD2. Germline V gene lookup returns CDR1 SGHNT and CDR2 YENEEA. Trimming cost V 4 bases and J 0 bases; bases outside gene matches: 2. There are 16 residues in the CDR3. The CDR3 DNA reads as TGTGCCAGCAGCTACGGGACTAGCGGGAGCACAGATACGCAGTATTTT. Its protein product is CASSYGTSGSTDTQYF.

The rearrangement links TRBV6-6 to TRBJ2-3; D call uncertain. The CDR3 runs to 15 residues. Between the trimmed V and J ends, which lost 6 bases and 5 bases, there was a span of 18 bases. Germline values: CDR1 MNHNY, CDR2 SVGAGI (reference sequence). This chain's CDR3 is CASRNQKGMGDTQYF. DNA of the CDR3: TGTGCCAGCAGGAACCAGAAGGGAATGGGAGATACGCAGTATTTT.

DNA of the CDR3: TGTGCCAGCAGTCGGACAAGCACAGATACGCAGTATTTT. It codes for CASSRTSTDTQYF. The chain joins TRBV27 to TRBJ2-3; possibly TRBD1 for D (5 bases). V was trimmed by 5 bases and J by 0 bases, leaving 6 bases between them. Germline CDR1 and CDR2: MNHEY and SMNVEV (reference sequence). CDR3 length: 13 residues.

This clone turned up a few times. J is TRBJ2-7 and V is TRBV5-5, with unresolved D. The CDR3 has 12 residues. The germline gives CDR1 SGHKS, CDR2 YYEKEE (reference sequence). The V end lost 1 base, the J end lost 6 bases, and 8 bases lay between the germline ends. CDR3 sequence (DNA): TGTGCCAGCAGCTTGCTACCCCTCGAGCAGTACTTC. It yields the protein CASSLLPLEQYF.

The chain is built from TRBV7-2 and TRBJ1-1, with 9 bases that match TRBD1. The V segment lost 5 bases and the J segment 4 bases; nucleotides outside the gene matches: 8. CDR3 length: 15 residues. The germline V gene encodes CDR1 SGHTA and CDR2 FQGNSA. The CDR3 DNA reads as TGTGCCAGCAGCGCCGCCGGGACAGGGACCACTGAAGCTTTCTTT. Translation gives CASSAAGTGTTEAFF. The full variable domain, with the rest looked up from reference TRBV7-2 and TRBJ1-1, is GAGVSQSPSNKVTEKGKDVELRCDPISGHTALYWYRQSLGQGLEFLIYFQGNSAPDKSGLPSDRFSAERTGGSVSTLTIQRTQQEDSAVYLCASSAAGTGTTEAFFGQGTRLTVV.